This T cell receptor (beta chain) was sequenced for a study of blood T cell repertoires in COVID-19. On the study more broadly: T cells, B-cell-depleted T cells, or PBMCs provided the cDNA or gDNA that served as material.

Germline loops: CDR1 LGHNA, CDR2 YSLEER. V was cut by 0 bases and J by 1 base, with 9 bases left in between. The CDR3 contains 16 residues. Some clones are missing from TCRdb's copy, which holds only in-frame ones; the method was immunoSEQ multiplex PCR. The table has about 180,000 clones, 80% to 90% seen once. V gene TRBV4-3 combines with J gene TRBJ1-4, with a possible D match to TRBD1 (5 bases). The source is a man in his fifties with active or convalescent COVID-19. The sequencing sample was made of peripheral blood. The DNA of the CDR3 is TGCGCCAGCAGCCAAGACGGGAGGGGAACTAATGAAAAACTGTTTTTT. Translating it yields CASSQDGRGTNEKLFF.